This T cell receptor beta chain emerged from a study of T cell responses to AZD1222 COVID-19 vaccine. Points from the study as a whole: Baseline seropositivity characterized only a handful of AZD1222 recipients.

Notes on this clone: What it recognizes is unknown.

The method was immunoSEQ multiplex PCR; TCRdb's version includes in-frame clones alone and lacks a portion of them. This table holds roughly 99,000 clones, about nine tenths found once. Per germline, CDR1 ENHRY and CDR2 SYGVKD. CDR3 length: 15 residues. Trimming stripped 0 bases from V and 3 bases from J, with 11 bases between. The V call is TRBV10-3, the J call TRBJ1-2; D gene ambiguous. Sequenced material: peripheral blood, taken 28 days after the second AZD1222 dose. The clonotype originates from an adult who received the AZD1222 COVID-19 vaccine. This chain's CDR3 is CAISESTLNYYGYTF. For the CDR3, the DNA is TGTGCCATCAGTGAGTCGACACTTAATTACTATGGCTACACCTTC.